The text below deals with one T cell receptor (beta chain). The replicate PCRs on unsorted PBMC were given 250 to 300 ng DNA, which is 27,000 or so T cell genomes. Clones were read by immunoSEQ multiplex PCR, and TCRdb kept only the in-frame ones, dropping some. This sample yields around 500,000 clones, of which about 76% are seen a single time; roughly 13% belongs to the top ten. The data belong to a study of shared clonotypes between healthy human individuals. The V end was cut by 6 bases, the J end by 6 bases, with 9 bases between. The CDR3 contains 11 residues. Per germline, CDR1 MNHEY and CDR2 SMNVEV (reference sequence).

Sequences were obtained from PBMCs. The chain is built from TRBV27 and TRBJ2-7; D is unresolved. This receptor was taken from a middle-aged woman in good health. Some clones in this sample may be carry-over from other donors' samples. CDR3 loop: CASRSVSEQYF. DNA of the CDR3: TGTGCCAGCAGAAGCGTCAGCGAGCAGTACTTC.